This TCR beta chain appears in the sequencing data of a study of shared clonotypes between healthy human individuals. On the study more broadly: Donors were a couple of women and a few men aged 18 to 49.

V lost 5 bases and J lost 5, with 16 bases in between. Germline V gene sequence: CDR1 SNHLY, CDR2 FYNNEI. CDR3 length equals 14 residues. With respect to this clone: Its specificity is unknown.

Samples underwent the assay at deep level. Method: immunoSEQ multiplex PCR; TCRdb's copy keeps in-frame clones and lacks some. The table lists over a million clones, 95% to 99% of them singletons, with less than 0.55% in the top ten. The study, taken as a whole, reports: Sharing across four donors was highest in naive CD4 (around 5%) and lowest in memory CD8 (0.4%).

J is TRBJ2-7 and V is TRBV2; D may be TRBD1 or TRBD2 (5 bases each). Sequencing was performed on naive CD4+ T cells sorted from blood. Subset given: CD45RA+ positively selected. The source of this sequence is a young man in good health. DNA for the CDR3: TGTGCCAGCAGTCCGGGACCCCGCCGGGACGAGCAGTACTTC. Protein product: CASSPGPRRDEQYF.